The rows below give T cell receptor beta chains drawn from one sample of a study of shared clonotypes between healthy human individuals. The data were produced by immunoSEQ multiplex PCR, yet TCRdb's version contains in-frame clones alone and is incomplete. Of under 2,500,000 clones in the sample, nearly 97% were seen once. Material: naive CD4+ T cells sorted from blood. These receptors all stem from a man younger than 35 in good health. The CDR3 runs from the conserved cysteine through the conserved F or W. The D gene is left open where the match is weak. Clone size is shown for a subset of rows, as once, few, many or a class of expanded clone.

J gene,D gene,clone size,V gene,CDR3 DNA,CDR3 protein
TRBJ2-3,NA,NA,TRBV18,TGTGCCAGCTCACAGGGGATTGAAGCAGATACGCAGTATTTT,CASSQGIEADTQYF
TRBJ2-5,NA,NA,TRBV7-3,TGTGCCAGCAGCTTGAACGGGGCACAAGAGACCCAGTACTTC,CASSLNGAQETQYF
TRBJ2-1,NA,NA,TRBV7-9,TGTGCCAGCAGCCCCCGAGCCCAAATTGGGGCTGGGTACAATGAGCAGTTCTTC,CASSPRAQIGAGYNEQFF
TRBJ2-5,NA,NA,TRBV30,TGTGCCTGGAGCCCCGCGACTAGAGTCAACCAGGAGACCCAGTACTTC,CAWSPATRVNQETQYF
TRBJ2-7,NA,once,TRBV11-2,TGTGCCAGCAGCCTACTCGGACTCGCACCCTACGAGCAGTACTTC,CASSLLGLAPYEQYF
TRBJ2-5,TRBD2,NA,TRBV7-6,TGTGCCAGCATCCAACTAGCGGGGGGGCCGCAGACCCAGTACTTC,CASIQLAGGPQTQYF
TRBJ2-7,NA,NA,TRBV5-8,TGTGCCAGCAGTTCCGGGGCGGGGTGGAGCGAGCAGTACTTC,CASSSGAGWSEQYF
TRBJ1-2,NA,NA,TRBV18,TGTGCCAGCTCACCAGGGGTTCAGGACTATGGCTACACCTTC,CASSPGVQDYGYTF
TRBJ2-3,NA,NA,TRBV2,TGTGCCAGCAGTGAAGAGGACGGCGCGGATACGCAGTATTTT,CASSEEDGADTQYF
TRBJ1-2,TRBD1,NA,TRBV5-1,TGCGCCAGCAGCCGGACAGGGGAAGGAGGCTACACCTTC,CASSRTGEGGYTF
TRBJ2-5,TRBD1,NA,TRBV6-5,TGTGCCAGCAGACCATTGACAGGGGACCAAGAGACCCAGTACTTC,CASRPLTGDQETQYF
TRBJ2-7,NA,NA,TRBV11-2,TGTGCCAGCAGCTGGTCCCCGGAGCAGTACTTC,CASSWSPEQYF
TRBJ1-2,NA,NA,TRBV10-3,TGTGCCATCAGTGAAGTAGACTATGGCTACACCTTC,CAISEVDYGYTF
TRBJ1-2,TRBD1,NA,TRBV9,TGTGCCAGCAGCGCGACAGGGCGGGGCTACACCTTC,CASSATGRGYTF
TRBJ2-2,TRBD2,NA,TRBV30,TGTGCCTGGAGTGTATCGGCGGGAGGGCCCACCGGGGAGCTGTTTTTT,CAWSVSAGGPTGELFF
TRBJ2-7,TRBD2,NA,TRBV4-2,TGTGCCAGCAGCCAACGAGTAGGGACTAGCGTAACCTACGAGCAGTACTTC,CASSQRVGTSVTYEQYF
TRBJ2-7,TRBD2,NA,TRBV7-2,TGTGCCAGCAGCTCTAGCGGGGGGGTGTCCTACGAGCAGTACTTC,CASSSSGGVSYEQYF
TRBJ1-5,NA,few,TRBV19,TGTGCCAGTAGACACAAACTTAGCAATCAGCCCCAGCATTTT,CASRHKLSNQPQHF
TRBJ1-1,NA,NA,TRBV7-9,TGTGCCAGCAGCTTAGCTAGTGAAAGGCCGGGAGAAACTTTCTTT,CASSLASERPGETFF
TRBJ2-7,NA,once,TRBV30,TGTGCCTGGAGTCGGACAGTTGGGGCCTACGAGCAGTACTTC,CAWSRTVGAYEQYF
TRBJ1-2,NA,NA,TRBV28,TGTGCCAGCAGTCCCCCGAGGAATATTAACTATGGCTACACCTTC,CASSPPRNINYGYTF
TRBJ2-5,NA,NA,TRBV6-1,TGTGCCAGCAGTCAGGGGTTTGGGCAAGAGACCCAGTACTTC,CASSQGFGQETQYF
TRBJ2-5,TRBD1,NA,TRBV6-1,TGTGCCAGCAGTGAAGGACCACAGGGGGCTAAGGGAAGCCAGTACTTC,CASSEGPQGAKGSQYF
TRBJ1-2,NA,NA,TRBV20-1,TGCAGTGCTCGAGATGGCTACACCTTC,CSARDGYTF
TRBJ1-3,NA,NA,TRBV7-8,TGTGCCAGCAGCTATACACCCCGTAGCTCTGGAAACACCATATATTTT,CASSYTPRSSGNTIYF
TRBJ2-7,TRBD2,NA,TRBV7-2,TGTGCCAGCAGCTTAGAACCTCATAGCGGGGGCGAGCAGTACTTC,CASSLEPHSGGEQYF
TRBJ1-2,NA,NA,TRBV4-3,TGCGCCAGCAGCCAAGTTGGACTCGGGGATCGCTACACCTTC,CASSQVGLGDRYTF
TRBJ2-1,NA,once,TRBV28,TGTGCCAGCAGTACACCCCTGGGACAACCTTATACCACCTACAATGAGCAGTTCTTC,CASSTPLGQPYTTYNEQFF
TRBJ2-3,TRBD1,NA,TRBV7-3,TGTGCCAGCAGCGCAGGGACAGGGGCGAGCACAGATACGCAGTATTTT,CASSAGTGASTDTQYF
TRBJ2-1,NA,NA,TRBV6-5,TGTGCCAGCAGTAACGGACTAACTAATGAGCAGTTCTTC,CASSNGLTNEQFF
TRBJ1-5,TRBD1,NA,TRBV28,TGTGCCAGCAGCGGAGGGACAGGGGGGGATCAGCCCCAGCATTTT,CASSGGTGGDQPQHF
TRBJ2-5,NA,NA,TRBV6-5,TGTGCCAGCAGTTACAGTTTTTTGGTGGGGGCGGAGACCCAGTACTTC,CASSYSFLVGAETQYF
TRBJ1-1,NA,few,TRBV30,TGTGCCTGGGTAGACAGGAACACTGAAGCTTTCTTT,CAWVDRNTEAFF
TRBJ2-7,TRBD2,NA,TRBV9,TGTGCCAGCAGCCCAACTAGCGGGGGGTCCTCCTACGAGCAGTACTTC,CASSPTSGGSSYEQYF
TRBJ2-7,TRBD1,NA,TRBV28,TGTGCCAGCAGGAAACAGGGGGCCTACGAGCAGTACTTC,CASRKQGAYEQYF
TRBJ2-7,NA,NA,TRBV20-1,TGCAGTGCTAGATGGCTAAACGAGCAGTACTTC,CSARWLNEQYF
TRBJ2-7,TRBD2,NA,TRBV9,TGTGCCAGCAGCACGACTAGCGGTACCTACGAGCAGTACTTC,CASSTTSGTYEQYF
TRBJ2-2,TRBD2,NA,TRBV7-9,TGTGCCAGCAGCCACTCGGGACTAGCGACGAACACCGGGGAGCTGTTTTTT,CASSHSGLATNTGELFF
TRBJ2-7,NA,once,TRBV5-6,TGTGCCAGCAGCTTGGGCTTCGGGTACGAGCAGTACTTC,CASSLGFGYEQYF
TRBJ1-3,NA,NA,TRBV30,TGTGCCTGGAGTGTATACAGGAAGGAAAACACCATATATTTT,CAWSVYRKENTIYF
TRBJ2-5,NA,NA,TRBV29-1,TGCAGCGTCCTGCGAGCGGAGACCCAGTACTTC,CSVLRAETQYF
TRBJ2-1,NA,NA,TRBV6-5,TGTGCCAGCAGTTCGGCTAGCTTGGGGTACAATGAGCAGTTCTTC,CASSSASLGYNEQFF
TRBJ1-1,NA,NA,TRBV6-1,TGTGCCAGCAGAGTTGAGGGAATGAACACTGAAGCTTTCTTT,CASRVEGMNTEAFF
TRBJ1-5,NA,few,TRBV2,TGTGCCAGCAGCGCCAAAGGACAGCTAAGCAATCAGCCCCAGCATTTT,CASSAKGQLSNQPQHF
TRBJ2-1,NA,NA,TRBV6-1,TGTGCCAGCCAGACGACAGTGTACAATGAGCAGTTCTTC,CASQTTVYNEQFF
TRBJ2-7,TRBD1,NA,TRBV7-8,TGTGCCAGCAGCTTAATTTCAGGGGGCTCCTACGAGCAGTACTTC,CASSLISGGSYEQYF
TRBJ2-7,TRBD1,NA,TRBV6-5,TGTGCCAGCAGTTACTCGGACAGGGTCCTACGAGGGCAGTACTTC,CASSYSDRVLRGQYF
TRBJ2-7,TRBD1,NA,TRBV9,TGTGCCAGCAGCGTCCGGCAGGGGGAAGAGGAGCAGTACTTC,CASSVRQGEEEQYF
TRBJ1-1,TRBD1,NA,TRBV2,TGTGCCAGCAGAGCTCATGACAGGGACACTGAAGCTTTCTTT,CASRAHDRDTEAFF
TRBJ1-2,TRBD1,NA,TRBV28,TGTGCCAGCAGTGGGACAGGGAGGGGAGAGGGCTACACCTTC,CASSGTGRGEGYTF